Given below is one T cell receptor beta chain in context. The clone's antigen remains unknown. No per-base quality is available; no much larger clone lies one base away. These data come from a study of PD-1 blockade in mismatch repair-deficient tumors (TCRdb year 2017). A note on the overall study: Between late 2013 and late 2016, around 91 consecutive patients with approximately 12 mismatch repair-deficient cancer types, all previously treated and progressing, were enrolled in the trial. Deep sequencing of TCR CDR3 regions was used to track tumor-associated T cell clones in peripheral blood of patients responding to PD-1 blockade.

The method behind the library was the immunoSEQ multiplex PCR assay. TCRdb took this table from immuneACCESS and kept in-frame rearrangements with V and J called. Such tables lack part of the clones; where checked against another copy, unresolved V genes explain under half of the gap, and the rest is unexplained. Counted in this sample were roughly 53,000 clones; over 65% of them appeared once. The top ten constitute about 3.5% of the sample. V sheds 4 bases and J sheds 4 bases, leaving 18 bases between their ends. From the cysteine through the phenylalanine, the CDR3 covers 16 amino acids. The sequence is cut down to CDR3 DNA, 48 bases in frame from base 1. The germline V gene yields SGDLS for CDR1 and YYNGEE for CDR2. Mismatch repair deficiency was established in every enrolled patient by polymerase chain reaction or immunohistochemistry. TCR sequencing was carried out for three patients who responded to pembrolizumab therapy. The phase II trial prospectively evaluated PD-1 blockade with pembrolizumab in advanced mismatch repair-deficient cancers, independent of tissue of origin. Peripheral blood T cell samples were gathered serially, both before PD-1 blockade started and at multiple time points afterward. The timing of each blood sample was reported as weeks after the first dose of pembrolizumab.

Broader findings and caveats from the paper: After pembrolizumab, tumor-resident clones, which were often undetectable in blood before treatment, expanded rapidly and then contracted, generally ahead of radiologic responses.

The input for sequencing was peripheral blood, taken 4 weeks after starting pembrolizumab. The clonotype comes from an adult with mismatch repair-deficient cancer. Recombination joined TRBV9 with TRBJ2-1; the D gene cannot be resolved beyond TRBD1 or TRBD2, each matching 5 bases. CDR3 region: CASSTPRDGHYNEQFF. The DNA reads TGTGCCAGCAGCACACCCCGGGACGGACATTACAATGAGCAGTTCTTC.